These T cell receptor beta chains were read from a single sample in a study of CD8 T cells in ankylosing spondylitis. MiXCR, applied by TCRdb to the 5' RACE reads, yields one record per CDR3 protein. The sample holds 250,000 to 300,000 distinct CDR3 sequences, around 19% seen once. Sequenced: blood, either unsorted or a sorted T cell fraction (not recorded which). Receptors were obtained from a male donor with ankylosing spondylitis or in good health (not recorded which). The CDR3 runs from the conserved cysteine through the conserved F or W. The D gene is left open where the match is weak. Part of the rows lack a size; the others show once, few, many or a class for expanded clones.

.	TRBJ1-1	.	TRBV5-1	CASSAGWGNTEAFF	TGCGCCAGCAGCGCCGGTTGGGGGAACACTGAAGCTTTCTTT
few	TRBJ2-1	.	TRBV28	CASSRDGGGHEQFF	TGTGCCAGCAGCAGAGATGGTGGTGGGCATGAGCAGTTCTTC
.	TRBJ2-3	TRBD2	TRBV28	CASSSVAGSWADTQYF	TGTGCCAGCAGTTCTGTAGCGGGAAGCTGGGCAGATACGCAGTATTTT
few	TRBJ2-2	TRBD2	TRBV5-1	CASSLIAGGAGELFF	TGCGCCAGCAGCTTAATAGCGGGAGGAGCTGGGGAGCTGTTTTTT
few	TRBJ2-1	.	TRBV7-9	CASSPRYDNEQFF	TGTGCCAGCAGCCCCCGGTATGACAATGAGCAGTTCTTC
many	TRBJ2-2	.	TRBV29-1	CSVATPANTGELFF	TGCAGCGTTGCTACCCCAGCGAACACCGGGGAGCTGTTTTTT
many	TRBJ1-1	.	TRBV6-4	CASSDHAGGTEAFF	TGTGCCAGCAGTGACCACGCGGGGGGCACTGAAGCTTTCTTT
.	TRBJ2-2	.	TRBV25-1	CASSPGLPVGELFF	TGTGCCAGCAGCCCAGGGCTCCCAGTCGGGGAGCTGTTTTTT
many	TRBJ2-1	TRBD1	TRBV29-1	CSVRDRGVYNEQFF	TGCAGCGTACGGGACAGGGGCGTCTACAATGAGCAGTTCTTC
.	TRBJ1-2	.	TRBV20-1	CSARDQEIDRNYGYTF	TGCAGTGCTAGAGATCAAGAAATCGACAGGAACTATGGCTACACCTTC
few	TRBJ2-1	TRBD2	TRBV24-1	CATSDLATSGRIYEQFF	TGTGCCACCAGTGATTTGGCGACTAGCGGGAGGATTTATGAGCAGTTCTTC
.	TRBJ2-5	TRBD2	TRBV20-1	CSARVAGALQTQYF	TGCAGTGCTAGAGTAGCGGGGGCCCTGCAGACCCAGTACTTC
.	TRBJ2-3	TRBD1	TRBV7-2	CASSMDRGITQYF	TGTGCCAGCAGCATGGACAGGGGAATAACGCAGTATTTT
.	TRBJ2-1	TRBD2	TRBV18	CASSQGLAGVFEQFF	TGTGCCAGCTCACAAGGACTAGCGGGAGTGTTTGAGCAGTTCTTC
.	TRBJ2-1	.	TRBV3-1	CASSQDPSSYNEQFF	TGTGCCAGCAGCCAAGACCCGAGCTCCTACAATGAGCAGTTCTTC
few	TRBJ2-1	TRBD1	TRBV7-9	CASTEDRSSYNEQFF	TGTGCCAGCACCGAGGACAGGAGCTCCTACAATGAGCAGTTCTTC
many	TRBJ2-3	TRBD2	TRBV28	CATTGGGATDTQYF	TGTGCCACCACTGGGGGAGGGGCCACAGATACGCAGTATTTT
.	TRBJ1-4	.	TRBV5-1	CASSADTSTNEKLFF	TGCGCCAGCAGCGCGGACACTTCAACTAATGAAAAACTGTTTTTT
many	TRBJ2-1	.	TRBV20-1	CSARGLGGQAYNEQFF	TGCAGTGCTAGAGGCCTTGGGGGTCAGGCATACAATGAGCAGTTCTTC
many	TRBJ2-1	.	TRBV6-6	CASSYSWDGPWFF	TGTGCCAGCAGTTACTCTTGGGACGGCCCTTGGTTCTTC
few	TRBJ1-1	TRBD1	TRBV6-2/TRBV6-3	CASTMTGTNTEAFF	TGTGCCAGCACCATGACAGGGACGAACACTGAAGCTTTCTTT
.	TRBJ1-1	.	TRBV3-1	CASSHSGRNTEAFF	TGTGCCAGCAGCCATTCAGGTAGGAACACTGAAGCTTTCTTT
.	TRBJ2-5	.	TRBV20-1	CSAIRGAGTQYF	TGCAGTGCAATCCGGGGAGCCGGGACCCAGTACTTC
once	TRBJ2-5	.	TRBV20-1	CSANEPSETQYF	TGCAGTGCTAATGAGCCTTCAGAGACCCAGTACTTC
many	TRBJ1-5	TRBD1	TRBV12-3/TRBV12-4	CASSLTGGQPQHF	TGTGCCAGCAGTTTAACAGGGGGTCAGCCCCAGCATTTT
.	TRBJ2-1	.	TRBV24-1	CATSEPEIAVSSYNEQFF	TGTGCCACCAGTGAACCCGAGATAGCGGTGAGCTCCTACAATGAGCAGTTCTTC
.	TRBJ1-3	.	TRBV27	CASSLSGYGNTIYF	TGTGCCAGCAGTTTATCCGGGTACGGAAACACCATATATTTT
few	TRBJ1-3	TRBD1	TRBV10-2	CASSERDRNGDTIYF	TGCGCCAGTAGCGAGAGGGACAGAAATGGAGACACCATATATTTT
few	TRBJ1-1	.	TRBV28	CASSTGGRGTEAFF	TGTGCCAGCTCCACTGGGGGCAGGGGCACTGAAGCTTTCTTT